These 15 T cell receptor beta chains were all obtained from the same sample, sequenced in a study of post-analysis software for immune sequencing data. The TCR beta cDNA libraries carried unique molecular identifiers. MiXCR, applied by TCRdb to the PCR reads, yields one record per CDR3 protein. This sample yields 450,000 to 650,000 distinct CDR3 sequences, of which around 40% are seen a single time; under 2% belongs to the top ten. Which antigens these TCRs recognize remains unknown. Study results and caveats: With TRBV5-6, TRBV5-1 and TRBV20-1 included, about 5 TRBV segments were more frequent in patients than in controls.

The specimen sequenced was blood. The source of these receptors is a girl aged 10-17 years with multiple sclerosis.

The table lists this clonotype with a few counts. The CDR3 region is CASRLASTNEKLFF. The CDR3 DNA reads TGTGCCAGCAGACTAGCATCAACTAATGAAAAACTGTTTTTT. V gene TRBV3-1 combines with J gene TRBJ1-4; no clear D gene. Germline CDR1 is LGHDT and CDR2 is YNNKEL (reference sequence). CDR3 length: 14 residues. Deletions cut 6 bases from V and 0 bases from J, with 8 bases between. Variable domain in full (rest from reference TRBV3-1 and TRBJ1-4): DTAVSQTPKYLVTQMGNDKSIKCEQNLGHDTMYWYKQDSKKFLKIMFSYNNKELIINETVPNRFSPKSPDKAHLNLHINSLELGDSAVYFCASRLASTNEKLFFGSGTQLSVL.

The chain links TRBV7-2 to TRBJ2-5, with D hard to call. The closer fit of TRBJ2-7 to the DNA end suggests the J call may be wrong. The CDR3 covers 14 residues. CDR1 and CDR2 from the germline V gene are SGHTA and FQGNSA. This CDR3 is CASSFEVHKAEQYF. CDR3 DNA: TGTGCCAGCAGCTTCGAGGTCCATAAGGCCGAGCAGTACTTC.

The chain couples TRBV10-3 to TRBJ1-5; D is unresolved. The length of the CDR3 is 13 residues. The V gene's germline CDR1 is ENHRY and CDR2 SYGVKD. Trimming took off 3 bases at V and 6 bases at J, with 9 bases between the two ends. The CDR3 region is CAISDPGGQPQHF. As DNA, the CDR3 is TGTGCCATCAGTGATCCCGGCGGTCAGCCCCAGCATTTT.

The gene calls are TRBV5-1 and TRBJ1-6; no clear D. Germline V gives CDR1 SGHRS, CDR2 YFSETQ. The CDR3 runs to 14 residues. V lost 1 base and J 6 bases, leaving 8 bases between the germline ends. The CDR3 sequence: CASSLSTTNSPLHF. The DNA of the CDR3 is TGCGCCAGCAGCTTGTCTACCACTAATTCACCCCTCCACTTT.

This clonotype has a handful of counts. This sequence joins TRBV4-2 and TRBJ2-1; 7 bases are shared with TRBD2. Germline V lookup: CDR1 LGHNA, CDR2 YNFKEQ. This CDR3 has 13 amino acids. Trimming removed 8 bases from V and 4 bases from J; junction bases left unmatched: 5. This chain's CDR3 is CASGAGEYNEQFF. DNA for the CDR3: TGTGCCAGCGGGGCGGGGGAGTACAATGAGCAGTTCTTC.

This chain's CDR3 is CASSQRTSGRSTQYF. CDR3 bases: TGTGCCAGCAGCCAGAGGACTAGCGGGAGAAGTACGCAGTATTTT. The V gene is TRBV4-2, the J gene TRBJ2-3, with 13 bases that match TRBD2. The germline gives CDR1 LGHNA, CDR2 YNFKEQ. The CDR3 is made up of 15 amino acids. V was pared by 3 bases and J by 8 bases, with 5 bases of the junction left unmatched.

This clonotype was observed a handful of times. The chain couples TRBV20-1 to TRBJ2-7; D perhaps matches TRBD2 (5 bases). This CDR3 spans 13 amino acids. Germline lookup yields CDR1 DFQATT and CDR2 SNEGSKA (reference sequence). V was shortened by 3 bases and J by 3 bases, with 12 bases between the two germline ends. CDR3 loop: CSASGSTLYEQYF. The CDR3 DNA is TGCAGTGCTAGTGGGAGTACGCTCTACGAGCAGTACTTC.

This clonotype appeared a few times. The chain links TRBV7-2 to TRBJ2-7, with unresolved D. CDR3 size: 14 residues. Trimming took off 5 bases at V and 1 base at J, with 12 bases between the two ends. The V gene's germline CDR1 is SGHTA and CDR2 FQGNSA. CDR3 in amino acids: CASSPGSPSYEQYF. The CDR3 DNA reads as TGTGCCAGCAGCCCAGGCAGCCCGTCCTACGAGCAGTACTTC.

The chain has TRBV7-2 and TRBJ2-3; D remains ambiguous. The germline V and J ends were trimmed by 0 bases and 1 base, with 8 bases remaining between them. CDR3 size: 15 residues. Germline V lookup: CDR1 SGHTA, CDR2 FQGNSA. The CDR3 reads CASSLAPGRTDTQYF. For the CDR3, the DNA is TGTGCCAGCAGCTTAGCGCCGGGCCGCACAGATACGCAGTATTTT. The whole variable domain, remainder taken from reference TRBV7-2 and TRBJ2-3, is GAGVSQSPSNKVTEKGKDVELRCDPISGHTALYWYRQSLGQGLEFLIYFQGNSAPDKSGLPSDRFSAERTGGSVSTLTIQRTQQEDSAVYLCASSLAPGRTDTQYFGPGTRLTVL.

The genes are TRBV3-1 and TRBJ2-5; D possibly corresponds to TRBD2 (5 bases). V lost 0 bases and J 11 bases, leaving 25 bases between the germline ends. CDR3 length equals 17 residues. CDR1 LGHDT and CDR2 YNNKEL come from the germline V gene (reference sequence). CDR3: CASSQDRFGESLWEQYF. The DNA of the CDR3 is TGTGCCAGCAGCCAAGATCGGTTCGGCGAATCTCTCTGGGAGCAGTACTTC.

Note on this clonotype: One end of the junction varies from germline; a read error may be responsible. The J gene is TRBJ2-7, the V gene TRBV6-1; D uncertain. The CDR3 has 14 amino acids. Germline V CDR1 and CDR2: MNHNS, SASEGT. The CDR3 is CASSEAETSYGQYF. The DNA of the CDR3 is TGTGCCAGCAGTGAAGCAGAGACATCCTACGGGCAGTACTTC.

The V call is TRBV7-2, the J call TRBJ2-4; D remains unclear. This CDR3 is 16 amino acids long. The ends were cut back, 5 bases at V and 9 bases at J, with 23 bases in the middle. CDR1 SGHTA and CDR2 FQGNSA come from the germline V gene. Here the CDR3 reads CASSLGGRASRAIQYF. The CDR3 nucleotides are TGTGCCAGCAGCCTAGGTGGTCGAGCTTCAAGGGCCATTCAGTACTTC.

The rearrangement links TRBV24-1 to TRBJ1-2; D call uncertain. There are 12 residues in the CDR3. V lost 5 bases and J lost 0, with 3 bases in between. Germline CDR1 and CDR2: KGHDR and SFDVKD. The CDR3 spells CATSASNYGYTF. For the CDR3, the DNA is TGTGCCACCAGTGCTTCTAACTATGGCTACACCTTC.

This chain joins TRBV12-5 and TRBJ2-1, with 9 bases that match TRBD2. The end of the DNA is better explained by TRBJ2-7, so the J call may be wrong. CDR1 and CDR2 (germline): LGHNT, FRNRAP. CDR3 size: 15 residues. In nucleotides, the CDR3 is TGTGCTAGTGGACGCGGACTAGCGACCTACAATGAGCAGTACTTC. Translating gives CASGRGLATYNEQYF.

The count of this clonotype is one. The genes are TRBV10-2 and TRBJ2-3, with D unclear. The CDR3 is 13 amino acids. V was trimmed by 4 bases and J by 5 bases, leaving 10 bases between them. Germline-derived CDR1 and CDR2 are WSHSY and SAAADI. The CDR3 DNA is TGCGCCAGCAGTGTCCAGTTTCGAGATACGCAGTATTTT. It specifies CASSVQFRDTQYF.